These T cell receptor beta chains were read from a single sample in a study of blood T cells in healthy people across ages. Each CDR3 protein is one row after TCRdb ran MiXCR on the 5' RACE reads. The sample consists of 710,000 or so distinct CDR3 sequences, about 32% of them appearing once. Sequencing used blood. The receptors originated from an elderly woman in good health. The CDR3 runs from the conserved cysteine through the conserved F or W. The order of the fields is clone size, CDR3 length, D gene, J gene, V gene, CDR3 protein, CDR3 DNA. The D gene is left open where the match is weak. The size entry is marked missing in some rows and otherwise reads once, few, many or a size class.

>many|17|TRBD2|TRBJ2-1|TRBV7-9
CASSLGTSGELYNEQFF
TGTGCCAGCAGCTTAGGGACTAGCGGGGAGCTCTACAATGAGCAGTTCTTC
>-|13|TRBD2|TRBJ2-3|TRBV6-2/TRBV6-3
CAGSIAGTDTQYF
TGTGCCGGCAGCATAGCGGGTACAGATACGCAGTATTTT
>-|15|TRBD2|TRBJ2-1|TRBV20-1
CSAPAGTSGYNEQFF
TGCAGTGCCCCTGCCGGGACTAGCGGCTACAATGAGCAGTTCTTC
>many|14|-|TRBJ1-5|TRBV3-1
CASSQGKSNQPQHF
TGTGCCAGCAGCCAGGGGAAGAGCAATCAGCCCCAGCATTTT
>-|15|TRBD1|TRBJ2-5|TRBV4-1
CASSQPDRVAETQYF
TGCGCCAGCAGCCAACCCGACAGGGTAGCAGAGACCCAGTACTTC
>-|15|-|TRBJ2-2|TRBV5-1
CASSAVGLNTGELFF
TGCGCCAGCAGCGCAGTGGGACTTAACACCGGGGAGCTGTTTTTT
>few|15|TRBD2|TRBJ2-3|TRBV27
CASKRTSGALDTQYF
TGTGCCAGCAAAAGGACTAGCGGGGCTCTGGATACGCAGTATTTT
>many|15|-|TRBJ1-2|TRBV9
CASSIGTQVFYGYTF
TGTGCCAGCAGCATCGGGACCCAGGTGTTCTATGGCTACACCTTC
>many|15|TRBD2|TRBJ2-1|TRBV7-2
CASSIGLAGRNEQFF
TGTGCCAGCAGCATAGGACTAGCGGGGAGGAATGAGCAGTTCTTC
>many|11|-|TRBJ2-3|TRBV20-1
CSADYGDTQYF
TGCAGTGCAGACTACGGAGATACGCAGTATTTT
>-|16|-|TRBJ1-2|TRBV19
CASSLSDRVLNYGYTF
TGTGCCAGTAGTCTAAGTGATCGGGTGCTAAACTATGGCTACACCTTC
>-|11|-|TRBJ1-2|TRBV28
CASRGNYGYTF
TGTGCCTCCAGGGGTAACTATGGCTACACCTTC
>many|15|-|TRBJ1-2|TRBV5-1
CASSVTGDSNYGYTF
TGCGCCAGCAGCGTGACAGGTGATTCTAACTATGGCTACACCTTC
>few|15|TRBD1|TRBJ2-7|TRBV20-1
CSARSQGATPYEQYF
TGCAGTGCTAGGTCGCAGGGGGCTACTCCCTACGAGCAGTACTTC
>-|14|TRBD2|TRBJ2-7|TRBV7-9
CASSFSGVSYEQYF
TGTGCCAGCAGCTTTAGCGGGGTTAGCTACGAGCAGTACTTC
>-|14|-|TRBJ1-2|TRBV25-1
CASSGLYDNYGYTF
TGTGCCAGCAGTGGATTGTACGATAACTATGGCTACACCTTC
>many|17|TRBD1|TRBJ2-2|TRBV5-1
CASSLSGTGLNTGELFF
TGCGCCAGCAGCTTATCCGGGACAGGGTTGAACACCGGGGAGCTGTTTTTT
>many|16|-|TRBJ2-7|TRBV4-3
CASSQDPRAGFYEQYF
TGCGCCAGCAGCCAAGACCCGCGGGCAGGATTTTACGAGCAGTACTTC
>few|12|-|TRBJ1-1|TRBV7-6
CASSLAGQDAFF
TGTGCCAGCAGCTTAGCTGGCCAGGATGCTTTCTTT
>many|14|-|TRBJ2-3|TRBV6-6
CATLVTPSTDTQYF
TGTGCCACCCTGGTAACTCCTAGCACAGATACGCAGTATTTT
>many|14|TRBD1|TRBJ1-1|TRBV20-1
CSVPNPTGSTEAFF
TGCAGTGTCCCGAACCCGACAGGGAGCACTGAAGCTTTCTTT
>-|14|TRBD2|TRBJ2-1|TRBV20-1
CSASAGGSYNEQFF
TGCAGTGCTTCCGCCGGGGGGTCCTACAATGAGCAGTTCTTC
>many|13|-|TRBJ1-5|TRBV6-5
CASRTGSGQPQHF
TGTGCCAGCAGAACTGGCTCAGGTCAGCCCCAGCATTTT
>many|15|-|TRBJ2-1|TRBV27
CASIPHGGGRDEQFF
TGTGCCAGCATACCTCATGGCGGGGGCCGGGATGAGCAGTTCTTC
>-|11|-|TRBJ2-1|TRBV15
CATLDRNEQFF
TGTGCCACCTTAGACAGGAATGAGCAGTTCTTC
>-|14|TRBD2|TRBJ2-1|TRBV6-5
CASSRDYERNEQFF
TGTGCCAGCAGCCGGGACTACGAACGGAATGAGCAGTTCTTC
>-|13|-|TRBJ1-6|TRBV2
CASSEAGSSPLHF
TGTGCCAGCAGTGAAGCGGGGTCATCACCCCTCCACTTT
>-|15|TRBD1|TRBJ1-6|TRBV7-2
CASSLDRGNNSPLHF
TGTGCCAGCAGCTTGGACAGGGGCAATAATTCACCCCTCCACTTT
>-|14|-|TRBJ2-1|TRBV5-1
CASSRGVTINEQFF
TGCGCCAGCAGCCGGGGCGTGACTATCAATGAGCAGTTCTTC
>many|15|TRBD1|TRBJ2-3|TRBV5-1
CASSLIGGGADTQYF
TGCGCCAGCAGCTTAATAGGGGGCGGTGCAGATACGCAGTATTTT
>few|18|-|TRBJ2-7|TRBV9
CASSPTPGRSSGYNEQYF
TGTGCCAGCAGCCCAACACCGGGACGCTCCAGTGGCTACAATGAGCAGTACTTC
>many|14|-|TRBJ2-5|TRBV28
CASRLSKGRETQYF
TGTGCCAGCAGGTTATCTAAGGGGAGGGAGACCCAGTACTTC
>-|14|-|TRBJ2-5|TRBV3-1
CASSQGAGRKTQYF
TGTGCCAGCAGCCAAGGGGCGGGTCGGAAGACCCAGTACTTC
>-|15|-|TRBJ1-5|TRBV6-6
CASSHGGGRNQPQHF
TGTGCCAGCAGCCACGGGGGAGGTCGCAATCAGCCCCAGCATTTT
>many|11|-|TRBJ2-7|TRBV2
CASSEAGEQYF
TGTGCCAGCAGCGAGGCTGGCGAGCAGTACTTC
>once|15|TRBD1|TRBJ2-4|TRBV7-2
CASSLARTGKNIQYF
TGTGCCAGCAGCTTAGCTAGGACAGGGAAAAACATTCAGTACTTC
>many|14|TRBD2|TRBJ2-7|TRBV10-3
CAISRGGTSYEQYF
TGTGCCATCTCGCGGGGGGGAACCTCCTACGAGCAGTACTTC
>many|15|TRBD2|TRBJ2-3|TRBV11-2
CASSQAGVLTDTQYF
TGTGCCAGCAGTCAAGCGGGGGTCCTCACAGATACGCAGTATTTT
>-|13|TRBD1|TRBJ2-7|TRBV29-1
CSATGQGFNEQYF
TGCAGCGCTACGGGACAGGGCTTCAACGAGCAGTACTTC
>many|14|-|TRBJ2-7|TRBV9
CASSVSDLAYEQYF
TGTGCCAGCAGCGTATCAGACCTAGCCTACGAGCAGTACTTC
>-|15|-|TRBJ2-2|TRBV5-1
CASSFRDGATGELFF
TGCGCCAGCAGCTTCCGGGACGGCGCCACCGGGGAGCTGTTTTTT
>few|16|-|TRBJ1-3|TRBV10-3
CAVRADRSNSGNTIYF
TGTGCCGTCAGGGCAGACCGATCAAACTCTGGAAACACCATATATTTT
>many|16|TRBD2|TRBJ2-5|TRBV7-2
CASSLVGGGIQETQYF
TGTGCCAGCAGCTTAGTCGGCGGGGGAATCCAAGAGACCCAGTACTTC